The table lists the clone carrying this TCR beta chain with a count of one. This specimen comes from a study of cytomegalovirus exposure and HLA in healthy donors. The CDR3 is made up of 13 amino acids. The germline V gene has CDR1 GTSNPN and CDR2 SVGIG (reference sequence). Trimming cost V 5 bases and J 4 bases; bases outside gene matches: 6. This PCR relied on a set of 60 Vbeta primers and 13 Jbeta primers. Assay: immunoSEQ multiplex PCR; the TCRdb copy retains only in-frame clones and omits some. The profile shows under 110,000 clones, roughly 82% of them singletons. Sequenced sample: PBMCs. The V and J genes are TRBV30 and TRBJ2-5; TRBD1 agrees at 8 bases. The receptor was derived from a woman aged 50 to 60 in good health and CMV-seropositive. CDR3 bases: TGTGCCTGGGCAGGGGGCCTGTCAGAGACCCAGTACTTC. It translates to CAWAGGLSETQYF. Using reference TRBV30 and TRBJ2-5 for the parts outside the CDR3, the full variable domain is SQTIHQWPATLVQPVGSPLSLECTVEGTSNPNLYWYRQAAGRGLQLLFYSVGIGQISSEVPQNLSASRPQDRQFILSSKKLLLSDSGFYLCAWAGGLSETQYFGPGTRLLVL.